Below, 10 T cell receptor beta chains from the same sample are listed, as sequenced in a study of lymphopenia after photon versus proton radiotherapy. The method was immunoSEQ multiplex PCR; TCRdb's version includes in-frame clones alone and lacks a portion of them. The sample includes 30,000 to 45,000 clones, about 85% of them seen just once. The sequencing here drew on peripheral blood, taken from a patient treated with photon-based radiotherapy. The source is a man aged 45-65 years with gastric cancer.

This clone was counted once. The chain combines TRBV29-1 with TRBJ2-7; D tentatively fits TRBD1 or TRBD2 (5 bases each). Germline-derived CDR1 and CDR2 are SQVTM and ANQGSEA. Trimming cost V 7 bases and J 5 bases, with 12 bases left between them. The CDR3 length is 11 residues. The CDR3 DNA reads TGCAGCGGGGACCGGGGCGACGAGCAGTACTTC. Translated, it gives CSGDRGDEQYF.

The V gene is TRBV30, the J gene TRBJ2-7; 9 bases line up with TRBD2. This CDR3 region has 13 residues. The J segment lost 7 bases and the V segment lost 0 bases, leaving 4 bases of the junction unmatched. Germline V gene sequence: CDR1 GTSNPN, CDR2 SVGIG (reference sequence). In nucleotides, the CDR3 is TGTGCCTGGAGTGTCCGGCGGGGGGGTGAGCAGTACTTC. Protein sequence: CAWSVRRGGEQYF.

The chain carries TRBV4-1 and TRBJ2-7, with D possibly being TRBD1 (6 bases). The V gene's germline CDR1 is MGHRA and CDR2 YSYEKL. With 4 bases removed from V and 3 bases from J, the gap between germline ends came to 16 bases. This CDR3 region has 15 residues. The CDR3 DNA reads as TGCGCCAGCAGCCCCGGGACAAGCCCAGACTACGAGCAGTACTTC. Translation gives CASSPGTSPDYEQYF.

The genes are TRBV5-1 and TRBJ1-1, with a tentative D call TRBD1 (5 bases). Deletions cut 0 bases from V and 4 bases from J, with 10 bases between. There are 14 residues in the CDR3. Germline V lookup: CDR1 SGHRS, CDR2 YFSETQ. The CDR3 loop reads CASSLATGGTEAFF. CDR3 sequence (DNA): TGCGCCAGCAGCTTGGCAACCGGGGGCACTGAAGCTTTCTTT. The whole variable domain, filled in from reference TRBV5-1 and TRBJ1-1, reads KAGVTQTPRYLIKTRGQQVTLSCSPISGHRSVSWYQQTPGQGLQFLFEYFSETQRNKGNFPGRFSGRQFSNSRSEMNVSTLELGDSALYLCASSLATGGTEAFFGQGTRLTVV.

This clone turned up a few times. This chain joins TRBV19 and TRBJ2-4, with a possible D match to TRBD2 (5 bases). CDR1 and CDR2 from the germline V gene are LNHDA and SQIVND (reference sequence). The CDR3 spans 15 residues. V shed 3 bases and J shed 5 bases, with 14 bases lying between them. CDR3 coding DNA: TGTGCCAGTAGTATCCAAGAGGGTTTCGAAAACATTCAGTACTTC. This translates into CASSIQEGFENIQYF.

In nucleotides, the CDR3 is TGTGCCAGCAGCTTATTGTTTGGGCCCCGAGATACGCAGTATTTT. This encodes CASSLLFGPRDTQYF. The chain couples TRBV7-9 to TRBJ2-3; D remains ambiguous. V gave up 2 bases and J gave up 5 bases, with 14 bases separating them. Germline CDR1 is SEHNR and CDR2 is FQNEAQ (reference sequence). CDR3 size: 15 residues.

The chain couples TRBV18 to TRBJ2-5, with 9 bases fitting TRBD1. Germline loops: CDR1 KGHSH, CDR2 LQKENI. This CDR3 region has 14 residues. Unmatched junction bases numbered 2, after V lost 3 bases and J lost 3 bases. CDR3: CASSPGTGKETQYF. CDR3 bases: TGTGCCAGCTCACCCGGGACAGGGAAAGAGACCCAGTACTTC.

This clone turned up a few times. The rearrangement uses TRBV30 and TRBJ1-3; weak D call: TRBD1 (6 bases). Germline CDR1 GTSNPN, CDR2 SVGIG (reference sequence). V lost 2 bases and J 3 bases, leaving 14 bases between the germline ends. CDR3 size: 15 residues. The CDR3 DNA reads TGTGCCTGGAGTCCCACAGGGTCTCATGGAAACACCATATATTTT. The encoded protein is CAWSPTGSHGNTIYF.

The genes are TRBV4-2 and TRBJ2-3, with 9 bases matching TRBD2. V lost 0 bases, J lost 2 bases, and 9 bases stayed unmatched. This CDR3 is built from 18 residues. Germline values: CDR1 LGHNA, CDR2 YNFKEQ. The DNA for the CDR3 is TGTGCCAGCAGCCAAGAAAATCTGCTAGCGGGGCTCACAGATACGCAGTATTTT. It codes for CASSQENLLAGLTDTQYF.

This clone was detected once. The rearrangement joins TRBV30 to TRBJ2-7, with TRBD2 as a possible D gene (6 bases). CDR3 length: 13 amino acids. Trimming shortened V by 1 base and J by 5 bases, and 12 bases separated the two germline ends. CDR1 GTSNPN and CDR2 SVGIG come from the germline V gene (reference sequence). The CDR3 coding sequence is TGTGCCTGGAGTGGGTTCTGGGGGGACGAGCAGTACTTC. It specifies CAWSGFWGDEQYF.